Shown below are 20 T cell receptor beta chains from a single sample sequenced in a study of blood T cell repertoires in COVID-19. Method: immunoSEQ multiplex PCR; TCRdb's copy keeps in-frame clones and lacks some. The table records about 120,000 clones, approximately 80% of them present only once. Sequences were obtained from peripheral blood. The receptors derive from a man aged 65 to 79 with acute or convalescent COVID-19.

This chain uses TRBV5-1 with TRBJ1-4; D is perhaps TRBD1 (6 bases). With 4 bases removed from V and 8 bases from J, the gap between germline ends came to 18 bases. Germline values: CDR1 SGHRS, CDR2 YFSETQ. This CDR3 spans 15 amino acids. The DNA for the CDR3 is TGCGCCAGCAGCCGAACCGGGGGGGCCGGCGAAAAACTGTTTTTT. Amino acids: CASSRTGGAGEKLFF.

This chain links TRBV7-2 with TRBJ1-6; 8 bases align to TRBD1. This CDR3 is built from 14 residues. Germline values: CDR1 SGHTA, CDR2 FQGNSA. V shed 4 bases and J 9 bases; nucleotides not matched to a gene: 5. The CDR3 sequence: CASSYGQGGSPLHF. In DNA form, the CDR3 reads TGTGCCAGCAGCTACGGACAGGGCGGTTCACCCCTCCACTTT.

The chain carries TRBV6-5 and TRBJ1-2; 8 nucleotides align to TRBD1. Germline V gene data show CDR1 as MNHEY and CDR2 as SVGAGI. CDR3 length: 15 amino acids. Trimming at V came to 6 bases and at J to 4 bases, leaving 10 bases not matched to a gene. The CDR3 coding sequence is TGTGCCAGCAGCGGCGCGACAGGGGAAGTCTATGGCTACACCTTC. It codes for CASSGATGEVYGYTF.

The DNA of the CDR3 is TGTGCCAGCAGCCGAGACCGAGCCTACGAGCAGTACTTC. Its translation is CASSRDRAYEQYF. The chain has TRBV4-2 and TRBJ2-7; D gene unclear. Trimming removed 4 bases from V and 2 bases from J, with 9 bases in between. CDR1 is LGHNA, CDR2 YNFKEQ, per germline. The CDR3 is 13 residues long.

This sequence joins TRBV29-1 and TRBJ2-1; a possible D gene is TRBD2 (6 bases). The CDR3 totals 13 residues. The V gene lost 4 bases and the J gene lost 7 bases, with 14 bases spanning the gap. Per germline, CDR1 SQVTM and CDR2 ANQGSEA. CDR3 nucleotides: TGCAGCGTTGGGGGGGTAGTGGGGAATGAGCAGTTCTTC. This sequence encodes CSVGGVVGNEQFF.

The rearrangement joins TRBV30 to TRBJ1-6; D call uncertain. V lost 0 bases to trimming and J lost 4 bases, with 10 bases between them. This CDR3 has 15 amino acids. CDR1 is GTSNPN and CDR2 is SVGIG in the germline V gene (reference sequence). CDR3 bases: TGTGCCTGGAGTGTACAGACATCATATAATTCACCCCTCCACTTT. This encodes CAWSVQTSYNSPLHF.

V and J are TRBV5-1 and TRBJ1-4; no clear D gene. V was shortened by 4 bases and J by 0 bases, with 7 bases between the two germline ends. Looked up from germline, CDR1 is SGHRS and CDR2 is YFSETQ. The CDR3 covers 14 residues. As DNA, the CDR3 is TGCGCCAGCAGCCCTACCACAACTAATGAAAAACTGTTTTTT. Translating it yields CASSPTTTNEKLFF. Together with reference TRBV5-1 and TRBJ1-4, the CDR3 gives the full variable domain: KAGVTQTPRYLIKTRGQQVTLSCSPISGHRSVSWYQQTPGQGLQFLFEYFSETQRNKGNFPGRFSGRQFSNSRSEMNVSTLELGDSALYLCASSPTTTNEKLFFGSGTQLSVL.

The chain's CDR3 is CASSLRDSYGYTF. Written as DNA, the CDR3 is TGTGCCAGCAGTTTAAGGGACAGCTATGGCTACACCTTC. The V and J genes are TRBV12-3 or TRBV12-4 and TRBJ1-2, with 7 bases lining up with TRBD1. The V gene end was trimmed by 2 bases and the J gene end by 4 bases; junction bases not matched to a gene: 1. The CDR3 has 13 amino acids.

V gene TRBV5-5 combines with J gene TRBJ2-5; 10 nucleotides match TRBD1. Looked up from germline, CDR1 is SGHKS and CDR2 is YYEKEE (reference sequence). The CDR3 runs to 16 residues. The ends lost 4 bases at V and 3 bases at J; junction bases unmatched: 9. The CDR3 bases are TGTGCCAGCAGCCAAAGCACGACAGGGGGCGAAGAGACCCAGTACTTC. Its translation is CASSQSTTGGEETQYF.

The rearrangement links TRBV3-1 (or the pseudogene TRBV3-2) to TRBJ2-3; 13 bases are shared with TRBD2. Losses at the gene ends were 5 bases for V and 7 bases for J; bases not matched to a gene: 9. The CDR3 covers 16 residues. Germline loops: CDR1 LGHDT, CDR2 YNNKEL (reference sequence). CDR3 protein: CASSTRTSGGGNTQYF. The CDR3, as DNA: TGTGCCAGCAGCACCCGGACTAGCGGGGGAGGTAATACGCAGTATTTT.

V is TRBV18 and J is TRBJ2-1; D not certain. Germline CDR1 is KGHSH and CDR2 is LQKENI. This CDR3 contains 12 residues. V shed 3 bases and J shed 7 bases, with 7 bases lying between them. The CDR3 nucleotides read TGTGCCAGCTCACCGGGCGTTAATGAGCAGTTCTTC. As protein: CASSPGVNEQFF.

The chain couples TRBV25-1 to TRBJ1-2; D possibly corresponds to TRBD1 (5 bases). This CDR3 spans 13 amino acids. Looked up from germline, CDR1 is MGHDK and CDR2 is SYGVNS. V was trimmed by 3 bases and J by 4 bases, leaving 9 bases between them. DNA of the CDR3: TGTGCCAGCAGTGATGGTGGGGCCTATGGCTACACCTTC. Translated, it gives CASSDGGAYGYTF.

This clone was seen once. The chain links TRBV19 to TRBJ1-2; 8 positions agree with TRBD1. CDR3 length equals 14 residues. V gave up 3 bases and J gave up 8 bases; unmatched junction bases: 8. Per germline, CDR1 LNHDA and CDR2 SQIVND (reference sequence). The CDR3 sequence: CASSISQGARGYTF. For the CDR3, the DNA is TGTGCCAGTAGTATCAGCCAGGGGGCCAGGGGCTACACCTTC.

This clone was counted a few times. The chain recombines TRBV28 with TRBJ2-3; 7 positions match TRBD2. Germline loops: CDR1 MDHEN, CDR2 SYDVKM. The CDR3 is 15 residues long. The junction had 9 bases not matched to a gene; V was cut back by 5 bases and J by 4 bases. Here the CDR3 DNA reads TGTGCCAGCAGTGAGCGAAGGGGAGGGTCAGATACGCAGTATTTT. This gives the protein CASSERRGGSDTQYF.

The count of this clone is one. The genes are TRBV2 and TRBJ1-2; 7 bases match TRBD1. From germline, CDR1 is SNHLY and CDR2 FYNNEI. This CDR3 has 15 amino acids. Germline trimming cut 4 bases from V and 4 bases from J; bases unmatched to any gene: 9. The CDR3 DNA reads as TGTGCCAGCAGTGGCAGGGGGGAGTGGAGCTATGGCTACACCTTC. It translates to CASSGRGEWSYGYTF.

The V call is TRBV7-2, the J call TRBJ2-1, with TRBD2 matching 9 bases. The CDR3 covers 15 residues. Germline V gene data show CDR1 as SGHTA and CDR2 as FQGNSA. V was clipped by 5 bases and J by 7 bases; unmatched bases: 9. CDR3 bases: TGTGCCAGCAGCCCGGCTAGCGGGGTTGTTAATGAGCAGTTCTTC. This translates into CASSPASGVVNEQFF.

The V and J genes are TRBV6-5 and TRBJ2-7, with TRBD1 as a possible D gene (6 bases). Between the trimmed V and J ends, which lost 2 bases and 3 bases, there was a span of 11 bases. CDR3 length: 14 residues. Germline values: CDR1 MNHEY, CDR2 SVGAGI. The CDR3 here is CASSYRSTGYEQYF. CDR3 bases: TGTGCCAGCAGTTACCGGTCGACAGGCTACGAGCAGTACTTC.

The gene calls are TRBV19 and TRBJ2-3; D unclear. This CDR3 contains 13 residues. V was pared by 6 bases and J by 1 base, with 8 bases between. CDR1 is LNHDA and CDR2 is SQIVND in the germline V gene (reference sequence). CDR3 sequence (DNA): TGTGCCAGTAGCCCCCTTGGCACAGATACGCAGTATTTT. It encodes CASSPLGTDTQYF.

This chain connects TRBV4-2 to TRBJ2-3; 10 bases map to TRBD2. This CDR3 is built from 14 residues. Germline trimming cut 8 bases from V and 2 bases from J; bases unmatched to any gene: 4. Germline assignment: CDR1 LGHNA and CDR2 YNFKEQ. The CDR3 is CASASGGSTDTQYF. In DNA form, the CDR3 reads TGTGCCAGCGCTAGCGGGGGTTCCACAGATACGCAGTATTTT.

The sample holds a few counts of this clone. CDR3 coding DNA: TGTGCCAGCAGTTTTATGCAGGGGAGAGACCCTCCGGGCCGGCACACCATATATTTT. This translates into CASSFMQGRDPPGRHTIYF. The V call is TRBV28, the J call TRBJ1-3; D is possibly TRBD1 (6 bases). V lost 3 bases and J 8 bases, leaving 29 bases between the germline ends. The germline V gene encodes CDR1 MDHEN and CDR2 SYDVKM. The CDR3 spans 19 residues.